A selection of T cell receptor beta chains follows, all from one sample in a study of CD8 T cells in Susac syndrome. TCRdb called the immunoSEQ multiplex PCR reads again in MiXCR, with one record for every CDR3 protein. The top ten clones hold over 0.09% of a sample with approximately 280,000 distinct CDR3 sequences, roughly 81% of them seen once. Material: CD8+ T cells from PBMCs. The receptors shown here come from a human donor with multiple sclerosis. CDR3s include the opening cysteine and the closing phenylalanine or tryptophan. Each record gives: V gene, clone size, D gene, J gene, CDR3 DNA, CDR3 protein. D genes are given only for firm matches. Size is omitted from some rows. Given values are once, few, many or a class for expanded clones.

TRBV30	NA	NA	TRBJ2-7	TGTGCCTGGAGTGTATCTCTTTCGAAGCGTGGGTTACGTGGGGAGCAGTACTTC	CAWSVSLSKRGLRGEQYF
TRBV4-1	NA	NA	TRBJ2-7	TGCGCCAGCAGCCAAGAATCGGGGATAGGGCTATACGAGCAGTACTTC	CASSQESGIGLYEQYF
TRBV9	NA	TRBD1	TRBJ1-5	TGTGCCAGCAGCCCGGGACAGGGGATCAATCAGCCCCAGCATTTT	CASSPGQGINQPQHF
TRBV5-6	NA	TRBD2	TRBJ2-1	TGTGCCAGCAGCTTGGGAGCGGGAGATGAGCAGTTCTTC	CASSLGAGDEQFF
TRBV20-1	few	TRBD2	TRBJ2-3	TGCAGTGCTAGAGTAGTAGCGGGAGAGGGAGGCACAGATACGCAGTATTTT	CSARVVAGEGGTDTQYF
TRBV2	NA	NA	TRBJ2-7	TGTGCCAGAAGTGAAGACAAGAACTCCTACGAGCAGTACTTC	CARSEDKNSYEQYF
TRBV15	NA	NA	TRBJ2-5	TGTGCCACCAGCATGTTCTCCTCCCTAGGAGAGACCCAGTACTTC	CATSMFSSLGETQYF
TRBV24-1	once	TRBD2	TRBJ2-1	TGTGCCACCAGTGATCGCCATGAGACTAGCGGGAGGCGGAGTGAGCAGTTCTTC	CATSDRHETSGRRSEQFF
TRBV6-1	NA	TRBD2	TRBJ2-1	TGTGCCAGCAGTGAGGGACTAGCGGGAGCGGATGAGCAGTTCTTC	CASSEGLAGADEQFF
TRBV5-5	NA	NA	TRBJ1-1	TGTGCCAGCAGCTCCTCCCTCCTCGGGCGGATGAACACTGAAGCTTTCTTT	CASSSSLLGRMNTEAFF
TRBV7-9	NA	TRBD2	TRBJ2-1	TGTGCCAGCAGGCCTCGACTAGCGGGAGCTACTAATGAGCAGTTCTTC	CASRPRLAGATNEQFF
TRBV19	NA	NA	TRBJ1-3	TGTGCCAGTAGTATTACCCGAGTCTCTGGAAACACCATATATTTT	CASSITRVSGNTIYF
TRBV6-4	NA	NA	TRBJ1-6	TGTGCCAGCAGAGCACCCCTCCACTTT	CASRAPLHF
TRBV9	few	NA	TRBJ2-3	TGTGCCAGCAGCGTAGTCCCCCGGGGAACGACAGATACGCAGTATTTT	CASSVVPRGTTDTQYF
TRBV11-1	NA	NA	TRBJ2-7	TGTGCCAGCAGCTTAGCGGACGTGGGGGTAGCGGAGTCCTACGAGCAGTACTTC	CASSLADVGVAESYEQYF
TRBV7-9	NA	NA	TRBJ2-5	TGCACCTCCCGGGGGGCGGGAGCTGGAGAGACCCAGTACTTC	CTSRGAGAGETQYF
TRBV2	NA	TRBD1	TRBJ2-2	TGTGCCAGCAGTCCCGGAAGGGGGCCGCGGCCCGGGGAACTAGGGGAGCTGTTTTTT	CASSPGRGPRPGELGELFF
TRBV27	NA	NA	TRBJ2-5	TGTGCCAGCAGTACAGACCCGTACCAAGAGACCCAGTACTTC	CASSTDPYQETQYF
TRBV12-3/TRBV12-4	NA	NA	TRBJ2-5	TGTGCCAGCAGTTTCTCCAAGGAAGAGACCCAGTACTTC	CASSFSKEETQYF
TRBV3-1	NA	NA	TRBJ2-3	TGTGCCAGCAGAAATAGGCCAGGGATCCATAGCACAGATACGCAGTATTTT	CASRNRPGIHSTDTQYF
TRBV12-3/TRBV12-4	NA	TRBD2	TRBJ2-4	TGTGCCAGCAGTTTCGGGGGGGTTAGGAACATTCAGTACTTC	CASSFGGVRNIQYF
TRBV27	NA	NA	TRBJ2-1	TGTGCCAGCAGTCCAACTGGGTTGACAGCCTACAATGAGCAGTTCTTC	CASSPTGLTAYNEQFF
TRBV12-3/TRBV12-4	once	NA	TRBJ2-1	TGTGCCAGCAGTTTCGGGGTTAGGAATGAGCAGTTCTTC	CASSFGVRNEQFF
TRBV6-1	NA	NA	TRBJ2-4	TGTGCCAGCGGGGAGAACATTCAGTACTTC	CASGENIQYF
TRBV4-2	few	TRBD2	TRBJ2-7	TGTGCCAGCAGCCAGGAAGTAGGGCTAGCGGAGGCTTACGAGCAGTACTTC	CASSQEVGLAEAYEQYF
TRBV2	NA	TRBD1	TRBJ1-2	TGTGCCAGAGTACAAAGACAGGGCGTCACCTTC	CARVQRQGVTF
TRBV7-9	NA	NA	TRBJ2-2	TGTGCCAGCAGCTTAGCTCCGACCGGGGAGCTGTTTTTT	CASSLAPTGELFF
TRBV12-3/TRBV12-4	NA	NA	TRBJ2-1	TGTGCCAGCAGTTTATTCGGGAATAAGTACAATGAGCAGTTCTTC	CASSLFGNKYNEQFF
TRBV27	NA	TRBD2	TRBJ2-3	TGTGCCAGCACTCGACTAGCGGGATCAGATACGCAGTATTTT	CASTRLAGSDTQYF
TRBV12-3/TRBV12-4	NA	NA	TRBJ1-4	TGTGCCAGCAGTTTGGGGGGTAGGCCTAATGAAAAACTGTTTTTT	CASSLGGRPNEKLFF
TRBV6-5	NA	NA	TRBJ2-7	TGTGCCAGCAGTTACGGCAGTGCCCAGTACGAGCAGTACTTC	CASSYGSAQYEQYF
TRBV2	few	TRBD1	TRBJ1-2	TGTGCCACCATAAGACAGGGGATATACTATGGCTACACCTTC	CATIRQGIYYGYTF